This is a list of T cell receptor beta chains from one sample in a study of cytomegalovirus exposure and HLA in healthy donors. Sequenced by immunoSEQ multiplex PCR; TCRdb stores in-frame clones only, minus some. The sample records tens of thousands of clones, roughly 78% being singletons. The sample was PBMCs. These receptors were taken from a man aged 35 to 55 in good health and CMV-seronegative. CDR3s include the opening cysteine and the closing phenylalanine or tryptophan. D genes are given only for firm matches. Rows may omit the clone size; those that give it use once, few, many or a size class.

CDR3,DNA,J,V,D,size
CASSLGDRWTSGRALGEQFF,TGTGCCAGCAGCTTGGGGGACCGCTGGACTAGCGGGAGGGCCCTCGGTGAGCAGTTCTTC,TRBJ2-1,TRBV13,TRBD2,.
CAISPTQGGGEKLFF,TGTGCCATCAGCCCGACACAGGGCGGGGGTGAAAAACTGTTTTTT,TRBJ1-4,TRBV10-3,.,.
CAWSLEGAYEQYF,TGTGCCTGGAGTCTCGAAGGGGCCTACGAGCAGTACTTC,TRBJ2-7,TRBV30,.,.
CASSTGNTEAFF,TGTGCCAGTAGTACGGGAAATACTGAAGCTTTCTTT,TRBJ1-1,TRBV19,.,.
CAWSRAGGGNTGELFF,TGTGCCTGGAGTCGGGCCGGGGGGGGTAACACCGGGGAGCTGTTTTTT,TRBJ2-2,TRBV30,TRBD2,.
CASRGSLNYGYTF,TGTGCCAGCAGGGGGTCTTTGAACTATGGCTACACCTTC,TRBJ1-2,TRBV19,TRBD1,once
CASSPSVDTGKLFF,TGTGCCAGCAGCCCCTCAGTAGACACCGGGAAGCTGTTTTTT,TRBJ2-2,TRBV7-3,.,.
CASSVGTTGELFF,TGTGCCAGCAGCGTAGGGACAACCGGGGAGCTGTTTTTT,TRBJ2-2,TRBV9,.,.
CASSYIAGSYNEQFF,TGTGCCAGCAGTTACATAGCGGGATCTTACAATGAGCAGTTCTTC,TRBJ2-1,TRBV6-5,TRBD2,.
CASSLSGRASKTQYF,TGTGCCAGCAGTTTATCCGGGAGGGCCAGCAAGACCCAGTACTTC,TRBJ2-5,TRBV28,TRBD2,.
CASSPLLGTGELFF,TGTGCCAGTAGTCCACTCCTCGGCACCGGGGAGCTGTTTTTT,TRBJ2-2,TRBV19,.,.
CASSQDPRGNYGYTF,TGCGCCAGCAGCCAAGATCCGAGAGGGAACTATGGCTACACCTTC,TRBJ1-2,TRBV4-3,.,.
CASRPGQGAYEQYF,TGTGCCAGCAGACCGGGACAGGGGGCCTACGAGCAGTACTTC,TRBJ2-7,TRBV6-1,TRBD1,.
CASSLTENTEAFF,TGTGCCAGCAGCCTGACAGAAAACACTGAAGCTTTCTTT,TRBJ1-1,TRBV27,.,few